The source of this TCR beta chain is a study of blood T cell repertoires in COVID-19. Study as a whole: Sites across the United States, Italy and Spain contributed samples from acute and convalescent COVID-19.

This clone was seen once. Per the germline V gene, CDR1 is SNHLY and CDR2 is FYNNEI. V trimming: 5 bases; J trimming: 6 bases; junction bases outside the gene matches: 8. CDR3 length: 15 residues. In the authors' workflow: Estimates of nucleated cell counts were drawn from the amplification of reference gene primers. The repertoire was sequenced with immunoSEQ multiplex PCR; TCRdb's copy has only in-frame clones and lacks some. The DNA was the basis for D and trimming; V, J and clone size are from that table. Of approximately 110,000 clones in the sample, 70% to 90% were seen once. The clonotype originates from a human donor in a cohort sampled during active COVID-19. Sequenced sample: peripheral blood. This chain joins TRBV2 and TRBJ1-5, with 9 bases lining up with TRBD1. CDR3 in amino acids: CASSHWTGASQPQHF. DNA of the CDR3: TGTGCCAGCAGTCATTGGACAGGGGCTAGTCAGCCCCAGCATTTT.